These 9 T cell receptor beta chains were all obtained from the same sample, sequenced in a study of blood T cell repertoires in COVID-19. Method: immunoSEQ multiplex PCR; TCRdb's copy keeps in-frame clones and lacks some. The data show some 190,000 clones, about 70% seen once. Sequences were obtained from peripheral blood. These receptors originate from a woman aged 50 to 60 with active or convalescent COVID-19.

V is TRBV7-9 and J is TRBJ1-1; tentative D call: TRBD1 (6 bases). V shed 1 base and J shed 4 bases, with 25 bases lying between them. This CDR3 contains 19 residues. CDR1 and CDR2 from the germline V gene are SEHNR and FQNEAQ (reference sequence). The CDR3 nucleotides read TGTGCCAGCAGCTTAGAGGCGGGGGCGCGGGATAAAATAGGCACTGAAGCTTTCTTT. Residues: CASSLEAGARDKIGTEAFF.

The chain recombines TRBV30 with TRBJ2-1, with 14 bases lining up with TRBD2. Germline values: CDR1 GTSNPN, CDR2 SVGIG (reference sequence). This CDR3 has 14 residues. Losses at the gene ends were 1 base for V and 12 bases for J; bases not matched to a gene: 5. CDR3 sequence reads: CAWSEGLAGGRQFF. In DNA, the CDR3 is TGTGCCTGGAGTGAAGGACTAGCGGGAGGTCGGCAGTTCTTC.

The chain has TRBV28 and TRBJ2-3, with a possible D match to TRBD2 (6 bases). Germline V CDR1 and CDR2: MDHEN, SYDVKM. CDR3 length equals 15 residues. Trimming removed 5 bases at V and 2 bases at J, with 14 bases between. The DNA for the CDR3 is TGTGCCAGCAGTCTCCCCGGGCGGGACACAGATACGCAGTATTTT. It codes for CASSLPGRDTDTQYF.

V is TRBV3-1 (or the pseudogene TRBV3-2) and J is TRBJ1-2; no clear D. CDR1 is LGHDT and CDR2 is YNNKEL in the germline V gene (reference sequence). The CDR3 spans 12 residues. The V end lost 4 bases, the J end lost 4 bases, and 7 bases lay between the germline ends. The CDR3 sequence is CASSRHIYGYTF. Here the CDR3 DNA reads TGTGCCAGCAGCCGACATATCTATGGCTACACCTTC.

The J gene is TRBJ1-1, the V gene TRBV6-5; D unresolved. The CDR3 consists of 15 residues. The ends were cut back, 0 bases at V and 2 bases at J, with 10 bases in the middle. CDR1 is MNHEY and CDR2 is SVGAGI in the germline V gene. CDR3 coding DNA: TGTGCCAGCAGTTACTCGGGAGTAATTAACACTGAAGCTTTCTTT. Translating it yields CASSYSGVINTEAFF.

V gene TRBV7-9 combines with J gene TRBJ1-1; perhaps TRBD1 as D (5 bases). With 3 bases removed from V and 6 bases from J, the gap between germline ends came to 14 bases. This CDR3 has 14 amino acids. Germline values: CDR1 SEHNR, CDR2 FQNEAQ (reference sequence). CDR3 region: CASSLDSPGAEAFF. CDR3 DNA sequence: TGTGCCAGCAGCTTGGACTCCCCGGGGGCTGAAGCTTTCTTT.

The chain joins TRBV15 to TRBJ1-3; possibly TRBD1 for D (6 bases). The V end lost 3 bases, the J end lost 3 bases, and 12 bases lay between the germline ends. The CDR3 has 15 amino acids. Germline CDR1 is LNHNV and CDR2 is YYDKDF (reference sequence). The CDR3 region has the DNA TGTGCCACCAGCAGGGCAGGGGAAGGTGGAAACACCATATATTTT. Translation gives CATSRAGEGGNTIYF.

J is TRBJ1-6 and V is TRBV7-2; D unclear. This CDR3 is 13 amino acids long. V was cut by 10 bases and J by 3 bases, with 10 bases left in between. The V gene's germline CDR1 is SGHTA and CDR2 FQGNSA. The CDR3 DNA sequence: TGTGCCACCACACCGGGCTATAATTCACCCCTCCACTTT. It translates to CATTPGYNSPLHF. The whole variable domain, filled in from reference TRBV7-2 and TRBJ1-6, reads GAGVSQSPSNKVTEKGKDVELRCDPISGHTALYWYRQSLGQGLEFLIYFQGNSAPDKSGLPSDRFSAERTGGSVSTLTIQRTQQEDSAVYLCATTPGYNSPLHFGNGTRLTVT.

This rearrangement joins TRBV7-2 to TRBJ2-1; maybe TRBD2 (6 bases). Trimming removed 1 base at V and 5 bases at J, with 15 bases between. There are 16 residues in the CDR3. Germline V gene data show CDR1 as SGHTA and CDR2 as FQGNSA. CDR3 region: CASSLGAGGRNNEQFF. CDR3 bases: TGTGCCAGCAGCTTAGGAGCCGGAGGGAGGAACAATGAGCAGTTCTTC.